These 25 T cell receptor beta chains originate from one sample sequenced in a study of graft-versus-host responses after intestinal transplantation. Assay used: immunoSEQ multiplex PCR; TCRdb lists only in-frame clones, some missing. The sample includes some 9,800 clones, roughly 31% of them seen just once. Sequencing was performed on alloreactive CD4+ T cells from a mixed lymphocyte reaction culture, taken before transplantation. Subset meaning: CFSE-low proliferating T cells sorted from approximately six-day pre-transplant mixed lymphocyte reaction (GvH or HvG direction). These receptors all come from a human patient who was an organ donor for intestinal transplantation.

V is TRBV4-2 and J is TRBJ2-7, with 11 nucleotides matching TRBD1. The V gene end was trimmed by 0 bases and the J gene end by 4 bases; junction bases not matched to a gene: 2. Germline CDR1 LGHNA, CDR2 YNFKEQ. The CDR3 runs 15 residues. The CDR3 nucleotides are TGTGCCAGCAGCCAAGATGGACAGGGGGCGTACGAGCAGTACTTC. Protein product: CASSQDGQGAYEQYF.

This clone was picked up one time. The chain combines TRBV27 with TRBJ1-5, with TRBD1 matching over 8 bases. CDR1 is MNHEY and CDR2 is SMNVEV in the germline V gene (reference sequence). CDR3 length equals 16 residues. V was clipped by 6 bases and J by 3 bases; unmatched bases: 10. CDR3 protein: CASSDRGGGYNQPQHF. The CDR3 nucleotides read TGTGCCAGCAGCGACAGGGGAGGGGGTTACAATCAGCCCCAGCATTTT.

This chain connects TRBV9 to TRBJ2-2; D remains unclear. Deletions cut 3 bases from V and 2 bases from J, with 2 bases between. This CDR3 is built from 12 residues. Germline V gene data show CDR1 as SGDLS and CDR2 as YYNGEE. CDR3 sequence: CASSGNTGELFF. In nucleotides, the CDR3 is TGTGCCAGCAGCGGCAACACCGGGGAGCTGTTTTTT.

This clone is medium-sized. The V gene is TRBV6-5, the J gene TRBJ2-7; D is perhaps TRBD1 (5 bases). The CDR3 has 14 amino acids. Trimming removed 5 bases at V and 2 bases at J, with 13 bases between. Germline V gene data show CDR1 as MNHEY and CDR2 as SVGAGI. CDR3 sequence (DNA): TGTGCCAGCAGTCGTTCCGACAGAACCTACGAGCAGTACTTC. Translated, it gives CASSRSDRTYEQYF.

V usage is TRBV5-4 and J usage is TRBJ1-2; D possibly corresponds to TRBD1 (5 bases). This CDR3 is built from 16 residues. V shed 0 bases and J shed 4 bases, with 16 bases lying between them. Germline V CDR1 and CDR2: SGHNT, YYREEE (reference sequence). The CDR3: CASSLEARERGYGYTF. In DNA form, the CDR3 reads TGTGCCAGCAGCTTGGAAGCGAGGGAGAGGGGCTATGGCTACACCTTC.

The CDR3 nucleotides read TGTGCCAGCAGCTTAGGCGGGGGGCCTTTCGAGACCCAGTACTTC. Protein: CASSLGGGPFETQYF. The rearrangement uses TRBV7-9 and TRBJ2-5, with 8 positions matching TRBD2. J gave up 5 bases and V 1 base, and 6 bases lay outside the gene matches. Per the germline V gene, CDR1 is SEHNR and CDR2 is FQNEAQ (reference sequence). The CDR3 sequence is 15 residues long.

The sample holds a few counts of this clone. The chain's CDR3 is CASSLDYNEQFF. The CDR3 region has the DNA TGTGCCAGCAGCTTGGACTACAATGAGCAGTTCTTC. V and J are TRBV7-9 and TRBJ2-1; unclear D gene. Germline V gene data show CDR1 as SEHNR and CDR2 as FQNEAQ (reference sequence). Trimming pared 3 bases from V and 3 bases from J, leaving 3 bases between. The CDR3 totals 12 residues.

A single count supports this clone. V and J are TRBV6-4 and TRBJ2-2; unclear D gene. Per the germline V gene, CDR1 is MRHNA and CDR2 is SNTAGT. Trimming took off 4 bases at V and 3 bases at J, with 3 bases between the two ends. The CDR3 is made up of 12 amino acids. In DNA, the CDR3 is TGTGCCAGCAGTGCCTACACCGGGGAGCTGTTTTTT. It codes for CASSAYTGELFF.

The DNA for the CDR3 is TGTGCCAGCAGCCAAGACCGGGACAGGTTCACTGAAGCTTTCTTT. It is translated as CASSQDRDRFTEAFF. This sequence joins TRBV4-2 and TRBJ1-1, with TRBD1 matching over 8 bases. CDR3 length: 15 residues. V gave up 0 bases and J gave up 4 bases; unmatched junction bases: 4. Germline V CDR1 and CDR2: LGHNA, YNFKEQ.

This clone was seen more than once but under ten times. The chain carries TRBV4-3 and TRBJ2-5, with D possibly being TRBD1 (5 bases). The germline gives CDR1 LGHNA, CDR2 YSLEER. The CDR3 is made up of 16 amino acids. Trimming took 0 bases from V and 5 from J, leaving 16 bases between them. DNA of the CDR3: TGCGCCAGCAGCCAAGATAGGGGTAGCAGGTTGGAGACCCAGTACTTC. Residues: CASSQDRGSRLETQYF.

This clone was counted a few times. The CDR3, as DNA: TGTGCCAGCAGGTCGACAGGGGGCTATGGCTACACCTTC. Its translation is CASRSTGGYGYTF. The rearrangement uses TRBV6-1 and TRBJ1-2; 9 bases fit TRBD1. The junction had 3 bases not matched to a gene; V was cut back by 6 bases and J by 4 bases. CDR1 and CDR2 (germline): MNHNS, SASEGT. The CDR3 runs 13 residues.

The chain uses TRBV10-3 and TRBJ1-5; D is unresolved. The V gene lost 6 bases and the J gene lost 6 bases, with 15 bases spanning the gap. The CDR3 is 14 residues long. The germline V gene encodes CDR1 ENHRY and CDR2 SYGVKD. The CDR3 nucleotides read TGTGCCATCAGCGTAGGAGTGAATGGTCAGCCCCAGCATTTT. It translates to CAISVGVNGQPQHF.

The J gene is TRBJ1-2, the V gene TRBV28, with D unresolved. This CDR3 comprises 17 residues. Between the trimmed V and J ends, which lost 5 bases and 0 bases, there was a span of 19 bases. Germline CDR1 and CDR2: MDHEN and SYDVKM. This CDR3 reads CASSPERPRSSNYGYTF. The CDR3 DNA reads TGTGCCAGCAGTCCCGAACGCCCCAGGAGCTCTAACTATGGCTACACCTTC.

This rearrangement joins TRBV6-9 to TRBJ2-7; D call uncertain. The V end lost 6 bases, the J end lost 4 bases, and 10 bases lay between the germline ends. Germline CDR1 MNHGY, CDR2 SVAAGI. The CDR3 spans 12 residues. In DNA, the CDR3 is TGTGCCAGCAGCCAACTACGGTACGAGCAGTACTTC. This sequence encodes CASSQLRYEQYF.

The V call is TRBV11-2, the J call TRBJ2-7; TRBD2 matches 10 bases. With V trimmed by 6 bases and J by 1 base, 12 bases remained unmatched. CDR3 length equals 17 residues. Germline CDR1 and CDR2: SGHAT and FQNNGV. CDR3 amino acids: CASSLTLAGAFSYEQYF. DNA for the CDR3: TGTGCCAGCAGTCTAACGCTAGCGGGGGCCTTTTCCTACGAGCAGTACTTC.

This clone was counted a few times. This chain connects TRBV11-3 to TRBJ2-7; D is possibly TRBD1 (5 bases). V lost 4 bases, J lost 1 base, and 14 bases lay in between. The CDR3 runs 15 residues. Germline CDR1 and CDR2: SGHNT and YENEEA. CDR3 bases: TGTGCCAGCAGCTCACCCTCGGACAAATCCTACGAGCAGTACTTC. It translates to CASSSPSDKSYEQYF.

This clone has only a few counts. Here the CDR3 reads CASSGDLWNGYEQYF. The CDR3 region has the DNA TGTGCCAGCAGTGGGGACCTCTGGAACGGCTACGAGCAGTACTTC. This sequence joins TRBV6-6 and TRBJ2-7; D possibly matches TRBD1 or TRBD2 (5 bases each). V dropped 5 bases and J dropped 3 bases, with 17 bases sitting between them. Germline V lookup: CDR1 MNHNY, CDR2 SVGAGI (reference sequence). This CDR3 region has 15 residues.

As for this clone: A much larger clone lies one base from this, so it may be a read error. The chain carries TRBV4-2 and TRBJ1-2; weak D call: TRBD1 (5 bases). The ends were cut back, 5 bases at V and 4 bases at J, with 8 bases in the middle. Germline CDR1 reads LGHNA; CDR2 reads YNFKEQ. The CDR3 is made up of 12 amino acids. This CDR3 reads CASSLGGYGYTF. The DNA for the CDR3 is TGTGCCAGCAGCTTGGGGGGCTATGGCTACACCTTC.

V gene TRBV6-6 combines with J gene TRBJ2-3; 11 positions agree with TRBD2. V dropped 4 bases and J dropped 1; count of bases not matched to a gene: 4. The CDR3 consists of 16 residues. CDR1 is MNHNY and CDR2 is SVGAGI in the germline V gene (reference sequence). The CDR3 is CASSFLLAGGTDTQYF. CDR3 nucleotide sequence: TGTGCCAGCAGTTTTTTACTAGCGGGGGGCACAGATACGCAGTATTTT.

This clone was seen more than once but under ten times. DNA for the CDR3: TGTGCCAGCAGCCAGACAGCACGCGAGCAGTACTTC. Its protein product is CASSQTAREQYF. The chain links TRBV7-9 to TRBJ2-7, with D maybe TRBD1 (5 bases). CDR3 length: 12 residues. Trimming left V 5 bases short and J 6 bases short, with 11 bases between. CDR1 and CDR2 (germline): SEHNR, FQNEAQ (reference sequence).

This clone was counted a few times. The V gene is TRBV9, the J gene TRBJ2-3; D is uncertain. Germline V gene lookup returns CDR1 SGDLS and CDR2 YYNGEE. The CDR3 extends over 14 amino acids. The V and J ends lost 0 bases and 5 bases respectively, with 10 bases between them. CDR3 in DNA: TGTGCCAGCAGCGTAGCCGGGCTCGGAGATACGCAGTATTTT. Its protein is CASSVAGLGDTQYF.

The rearrangement uses TRBV7-9 and TRBJ2-5; possibly TRBD1 or TRBD2 for D (5 bases each). V was pared by 6 bases and J by 1 base, with 12 bases between. CDR3 length: 14 amino acids. Germline V gene lookup returns CDR1 SEHNR and CDR2 FQNEAQ (reference sequence). The chain's CDR3 is CASRDGTSQETQYF. Written as DNA, the CDR3 is TGTGCCAGCAGGGATGGGACCTCCCAAGAGACCCAGTACTTC.

This clone was detected a few times. The chain couples TRBV6-5 to TRBJ2-7; D perhaps matches TRBD2 (5 bases). V was shortened by 5 bases and J by 9 bases, with 17 bases between the two germline ends. Germline V lookup: CDR1 MNHEY, CDR2 SVGAGI. This CDR3 comprises 13 residues. This CDR3 reads CASSEDSFAGQYF. As DNA, the CDR3 is TGTGCCAGCAGTGAGGACTCTTTTGCGGGGCAGTACTTC.

The chain links TRBV6-5 to TRBJ1-6; D gene uncertain. Germline V lookup: CDR1 MNHEY, CDR2 SVGAGI. V lost 10 bases, J lost 4 bases, and 14 bases lay in between. The CDR3 consists of 14 residues. Here the CDR3 reads CAIDPTPYNSPLHF. The CDR3 nucleotides read TGTGCCATAGACCCGACACCTTATAATTCACCCCTCCACTTT.

The gene calls are TRBV6-6 and TRBJ2-7, with a weak D call TRBD1 (5 bases). Germline-derived CDR1 and CDR2 are MNHNY and SVGAGI (reference sequence). The CDR3 loop spans 10 amino acids. Trimming took 11 bases from V and 7 from J, leaving 12 bases between them. The CDR3 nucleotides read TGTGCCGGCACCCAGGGTGAGCAGTACTTC. This sequence encodes CAGTQGEQYF.